This T cell receptor beta chain was captured by sequencing in a study of blood T cell repertoires in COVID-19. In the source study's methods: The assay estimated nucleated cells by amplifying reference gene primers. Clones were sequenced by immunoSEQ multiplex PCR, and TCRdb holds only the in-frame ones, with some missing. The V and J calls and clone size were taken over from that table, and D and trimming were inferred from the DNA. This sample has about 300,000 clones; around 86% occur once, and the top ten carry roughly 1.6%. This sequence originates from a woman aged 40 to 50 who had recovered from COVID-19. The sequencing sample was made of peripheral blood.

CDR3: CASSQDPDSLYEQYF. The CDR3 nucleotides are TGTGCCAGCAGCCAAGATCCGGACAGCCTCTACGAGCAGTACTTC. The chain links TRBV3-1 (or the pseudogene TRBV3-2) to TRBJ2-7, with D possibly TRBD1 on 6 matching bases. Germline V gene lookup returns CDR1 LGHDT and CDR2 YNNKEL (reference sequence). With 0 bases removed from V and 3 bases from J, the gap between germline ends came to 12 bases. The CDR3 sequence is 15 residues long.